What follows describes a single T cell receptor (beta chain). Its matching antigen is unknown. This record comes from a study of breast tumors, draining lymph nodes, adjacent tissues. Study-wide results and caveats: Most tumor T cells seemingly derive from lymph node, then expand in tumor. Compared with basal-like, luminal-like tumors shared significantly more repertoire with nontumor tissue. Compared with lymph nodes, tumors were less diverse; compared with nontumor tissue, more. Tumor T cell lymph node origin was a supported hypothesis, not proven.

CDR3 size: 15 residues. Losses at the gene ends were 3 bases for V and 6 bases for J; bases not matched to a gene: 6. TCRdb passed the multiplex PCR reads through MiXCR, listing each CDR3 protein once. The repertoire holds some 230,000 distinct CDR3 sequences, with about 34% as singletons. Axillary draining lymph nodes of breast cancer patients supplied the node samples. The chain carries TRBV12-3 or TRBV12-4 and TRBJ2-7; 12 bases line up with TRBD1. The sequenced material came from axillary lymph node tissue. The clonotype originates from a female donor with breast cancer. Some clones in this sample may be carry-over from other donors' samples. The CDR3 loop reads CASSLSGTGGREQYF. For the CDR3, the DNA is TGTGCCAGCAGTTTGTCCGGGACAGGGGGCCGCGAGCAGTACTTC.